The rows below give T cell receptor beta chains drawn from one sample of a study of OX40 agonist ivuxolimab in advanced cancers. The repertoire was sequenced with immunoSEQ multiplex PCR; TCRdb's copy has only in-frame clones and lacks some. The sample yields over 65,000 clones, about 84% seen once. The sample in question was CD4+ or CD8+ T cells sorted from blood, obtained in a trial of the OX40 agonist ivuxolimab. The receptors stem from an adult with an advanced solid tumor such as melanoma, head and neck, liver or kidney cancer. The CDR3 runs from the conserved cysteine through the conserved F or W. A D gene is named only where the DNA matches it firmly. Only some rows state a clone size, as once, few, many or a class for expanded clones.

D,size,V,J,CDR3,DNA
-,-,TRBV21-1,TRBJ1-5,CASSTRDRGPVDQPQHF,TGTGCCAGCAGCACCCGGGACAGGGGGCCAGTGGATCAGCCCCAGCATTTT
-,-,TRBV6-1,TRBJ2-5,CASSETQQQETQYF,TGTGCCAGCAGCGAGACACAGCAACAAGAGACCCAGTACTTC
TRBD1,-,TRBV9,TRBJ2-7,CASSRRGTSTHEQYF,TGTGCCAGCAGCCGCAGGGGGACATCGACCCACGAGCAGTACTTC
-,once,TRBV7-3,TRBJ2-6,CASSLSASGANVLTF,TGTGCCAGCAGCTTAAGTGCCTCTGGGGCCAACGTCCTGACTTTC
-,-,TRBV7-9,TRBJ2-2,CASSPRGRNTGELFF,TGTGCCAGCAGCCCCCGTGGCAGGAACACCGGGGAGCTGTTTTTT
-,-,TRBV5-1,TRBJ2-1,CASSPGQLYNEQFF,TGCGCCAGCAGCCCGGGTCAGCTATACAATGAGCAGTTCTTC
-,-,TRBV11-2,TRBJ1-3,CASSLDLGYSSGNTIYF,TGTGCCAGCAGCTTAGATCTAGGATACTCCTCTGGAAACACCATATATTTT
-,-,TRBV6-1,TRBJ2-3,CASRSGHNTDTQYF,TGTGCCAGCAGGTCCGGACACAACACAGATACGCAGTATTTT
-,-,TRBV7-8,TRBJ1-5,CASSFYGREPQHF,TGTGCCAGCAGCTTTTATGGGCGGGAGCCCCAGCATTTT
TRBD2,-,TRBV28,TRBJ2-7,CASTQTGGEQYF,TGTGCCAGCACCCAGACGGGGGGCGAGCAGTACTTC
-,once,TRBV28,TRBJ1-1,CAISQVNTEAFF,TGTGCCATCTCGCAGGTGAACACTGAAGCTTTCTTT
TRBD1,-,TRBV6-6,TRBJ2-5,CASRKQGAGGETQYF,TGTGCCAGCAGGAAGCAGGGGGCAGGTGGGGAGACCCAGTACTTC
TRBD1,-,TRBV5-4,TRBJ2-3,CASSGGTGGERDTQYF,TGTGCCAGCAGCGGGGGGACAGGGGGCGAGAGGGATACGCAGTATTTT
-,-,TRBV29-1,TRBJ2-7,CSVVLSGQSYEQYF,TGCAGCGTTGTCTTGTCTGGACAGAGCTACGAGCAGTACTTC
-,-,TRBV7-9,TRBJ1-5,CASSLGGGRQPQHF,TGTGCCAGCAGCTTAGGTGGGGGGCGGCAGCCCCAGCATTTT
TRBD1,-,TRBV10-3,TRBJ2-5,CAISSRTGRQETQYF,TGTGCCATCAGTAGCCGGACAGGTCGACAAGAGACCCAGTACTTC
-,-,TRBV19,TRBJ2-3,CASSWGPGLSTDTQYF,TGTGCCAGTAGTTGGGGCCCGGGATTGAGCACAGATACGCAGTATTTT
-,-,TRBV10-3,TRBJ2-7,CAIGQGAYEQYF,TGTGCCATCGGGCAGGGAGCCTACGAGCAGTACTTC
-,-,TRBV5-1,TRBJ1-6,CASSADRDGSPLHF,TGCGCCAGCAGCGCCGACCGGGACGGGTCACCCCTCCACTTT
-,-,TRBV25-1,TRBJ1-2,CASSEVGEYYGYTF,TGTGCCAGCAGTGAAGTTGGGGAGTACTATGGCTACACCTTC
TRBD2,-,TRBV28,TRBJ2-1,CASSRLAGFHNEQFF,TGTGCCAGCAGTCGACTAGCGGGATTTCACAATGAGCAGTTCTTC
-,-,TRBV5-1,TRBJ2-5,CASSFGQGFAETQYF,TGCGCCAGCAGCTTTGGGCAGGGGTTTGCGGAGACCCAGTACTTC
-,once,TRBV6-1,TRBJ2-4,CASSDEHGGRTAYF,TGTGCCAGCAGTGACGAACATGGGGGGAGAACCGCATACTTC
TRBD1,-,TRBV27,TRBJ2-5,CASRPHSGQGEETQYF,TGTGCCAGCCGTCCGCATTCGGGACAGGGGGAAGAGACCCAGTACTTC
-,-,TRBV30,TRBJ1-3,CAWSVRVGSGNTIYF,TGTGCCTGGAGTGTACGGGTGGGCTCTGGAAACACCATATATTTT
-,-,TRBV7-2,TRBJ2-6,CASSLTGSSSGANVLTF,TGTGCCAGCAGCCTCACCGGGTCGTCCTCTGGGGCCAACGTCCTGACTTTC
-,-,TRBV7-9,TRBJ1-1,CASSLHPNTEAFF,TGTGCCAGCAGCTTACATCCGAACACTGAAGCTTTCTTT
-,-,TRBV5-6,TRBJ2-2,CASSFPGLITGELFF,TGTGCCAGCAGCTTCCCTGGGCTTATCACCGGGGAGCTGTTTTTT
TRBD1,-,TRBV5-1,TRBJ2-6,CASSPRDRGRFPSGANVLTF,TGCGCCAGCAGCCCTCGGGACAGAGGACGTTTTCCCTCTGGGGCCAACGTCCTGACTTTC
TRBD1,-,TRBV10-3,TRBJ2-7,CAISESGTGYHEQYF,TGTGCCATCAGTGAGTCAGGGACAGGGTACCACGAGCAGTACTTC
-,-,TRBV7-9,TRBJ2-3,CASSLGPIGDTQYF,TGTGCCAGCAGCTTAGGCCCAATCGGGGATACGCAGTATTTT
-,once,TRBV4-3,TRBJ1-4,CASSQVLELNEKLFF,TGCGCCAGCAGCCAAGTTCTGGAACTTAATGAAAAACTGTTTTTT
-,-,TRBV10-3,TRBJ1-1,CAISSTGGLTEAFF,TGTGCCATCAGCTCGACAGGTGGGCTGACTGAAGCTTTCTTT
-,-,TRBV4-1,TRBJ2-1,CASSPQLSGRFAYNEQFF,TGCGCCAGCAGCCCCCAACTGTCGGGCAGGTTCGCCTACAATGAGCAGTTCTTC
-,-,TRBV18,TRBJ1-1,CASSTVRGNTEAFF,TGTGCCAGCTCAACTGTCAGGGGGAACACTGAAGCTTTCTTT
-,-,TRBV5-1,TRBJ2-3,CASSWGSSGNTDTQYF,TGCGCCAGCAGCTGGGGGTCAAGCGGAAACACAGATACGCAGTATTTT
-,-,TRBV5-1,TRBJ2-2,CASSLDRLTGELFF,TGCGCCAGCAGCTTGGACAGATTAACCGGGGAGCTGTTTTTT
-,-,TRBV2,TRBJ2-7,CASSEALGLKEQYF,TGTGCCAGCAGTGAAGCGCTAGGGCTCAAGGAGCAGTACTTC
-,-,TRBV10-3,TRBJ2-7,CAISESLTSYEQYF,TGTGCCATCAGTGAGTCCCTGACCAGCTACGAGCAGTACTTC
-,-,TRBV2,TRBJ1-2,CASIYDRGFNYGYTF,TGTGCCAGCATTTACGACAGAGGGTTCAACTATGGCTACACCTTC
-,-,TRBV29-1,TRBJ1-1,CSVVKATNTEAFF,TGCAGCGTTGTCAAGGCGACGAACACTGAAGCTTTCTTT
TRBD1,-,TRBV27,TRBJ1-6,CASAARGTYNSPLHF,TGTGCCAGCGCAGCCAGGGGGACCTATAATTCACCCCTCCACTTT
-,-,TRBV23-1,TRBJ1-4,CASSQWGESEKLFF,TGCGCCAGCAGTCAATGGGGAGAGAGCGAAAAACTGTTTTTT